This TCR beta chain emerged from a study of T cell responses to AZD1222 COVID-19 vaccine. As regards this clone: The target antigen is unknown.

This table comes from immunoSEQ multiplex PCR, and its TCRdb copy is limited to in-frame clones, with some not included. The table shows over 85,000 clones, with about 89% occurring only once. Overall study results and limits: Of the AZD1222 recipients, only 5 or 6 were seropositive at baseline. Possibly, clonal diversity was underestimated; donors were largely white British and included more females.

CDR1 is SGHRS, CDR2 YFSETQ, per germline. The CDR3 runs 16 residues. Between the trimmed V and J ends, which lost 0 bases and 0 bases, there was a span of 12 bases. The sequence was obtained from an adult in good health. The rearrangement uses TRBV5-1 and TRBJ1-2; D is ambiguous. The sample was peripheral blood, taken on day 0 of AZD1222 vaccination. The CDR3 region has the DNA TGCGCCAGCAGCTTGGGGACGGGAACCTCTAACTATGGCTACACCTTC. Amino acids: CASSLGTGTSNYGYTF.